Shown below are 30 T cell receptor beta chains from a single sample sequenced in a study of beta chain features in type 1 diabetes. These receptors' targets are unknown. Study outcomes and limitations: Moderately but significantly shorter TCRB CDR3s were found in Type 1 diabetes patients in all four CD4+ subsets.

Sequenced material consisted of expressed TCRB transcripts (all of the isolated RNA was reverse transcribed). Data came from immunoSEQ multiplex PCR; TCRdb stores just in-frame clones and leaves some out. This repertoire shows hundreds of thousands of clones, roughly 13% found once; its top ten account for 0.035% to 0.04%. The specimen sequenced was naive CD4+ T cells from blood. These receptors all come from a man younger than 30 with type 1 diabetes.

This clone was detected a few times. The chain joins TRBV20-1 to TRBJ1-2; TRBD1 might be the D (5 bases). The V and J ends lost 3 bases and 4 bases respectively, with 6 bases between them. CDR3 length: 11 amino acids. Germline values: CDR1 DFQATT, CDR2 SNEGSKA (reference sequence). The CDR3 coding sequence is TGCAGTGCTAGCAGGGCCTATGGCTACACCTTC. This codes for CSASRAYGYTF.

CDR3 nucleotide sequence: TGTGCCAGCAGCAGCAGGGAGAACACCGGGGAGCTGTTTTTT. The encoded protein is CASSSRENTGELFF. J is TRBJ2-2 and V is TRBV7-3; possibly TRBD1 for D (5 bases). The CDR3 loop spans 14 amino acids. CDR1 and CDR2 from the germline V gene are SGHTA and FQGTGA. V lost 5 bases, J lost 1 base, and 8 bases lay in between.

Here the CDR3 reads CASSLQRTYEQYF. The CDR3, as DNA: TGTGCCAGCAGCCTTCAACGAACCTACGAGCAGTACTTC. The V gene is TRBV6-6, the J gene TRBJ2-7; D ambiguous. The CDR3 length is 13 residues. Deletions cut 6 bases from V and 2 bases from J, with 11 bases between. Germline values: CDR1 MNHNY, CDR2 SVGAGI (reference sequence).

This clone was recorded a few times. This chain joins TRBV7-9 and TRBJ2-1; D is possibly TRBD1 (5 bases). Germline V gives CDR1 SEHNR, CDR2 FQNEAQ (reference sequence). Trimming left V 4 bases short and J 8 bases short, with 6 bases between. The CDR3 runs to 11 residues. DNA of the CDR3: TGTGCCAGCAGCTGGGGCTATGAGCAGTTCTTC. The encoded protein is CASSWGYEQFF. Drawing the rest from reference TRBV7-9 and TRBJ2-1, the complete variable domain is DTGVSQNPRHKITKRGQNVTFRCDPISEHNRLYWYRQTLGQGPEFLTYFQNEAQLEKSRLLSDRFSAERPKGSFSTLEIQRTEQGDSAMYLCASSWGYEQFFGPGTRLTVL.

There are a few counts of this clone. Distinct nucleotide sequences in the sample also encode this CDR3. The chain recombines TRBV30 with TRBJ1-3, with D maybe TRBD1 (5 bases). This CDR3 spans 14 amino acids. Germline V gene lookup returns CDR1 GTSNPN and CDR2 SVGIG (reference sequence). Trimming removed 0 bases at V and 4 bases at J, with 10 bases between. Here the CDR3 reads CAWSVAGSGNTIYF. In DNA, the CDR3 is TGTGCCTGGAGTGTTGCAGGGTCCGGAAACACCATATATTTT.

The chain uses TRBV7-2 and TRBJ2-5, with TRBD2 identical over 12 bases. V trimming: 1 base; J trimming: 3 bases; junction bases outside the gene matches: 0. The CDR3 loop spans 15 amino acids. The V gene's germline CDR1 is SGHTA and CDR2 FQGNSA. CDR3 DNA sequence: TGTGCCAGCAGCTTAGGGACTAGCGGGGAAGAGACCCAGTACTTC. It yields the protein CASSLGTSGEETQYF.

This clone was detected only a few times. The V call is TRBV5-1, the J call TRBJ2-7, with a tentative D call TRBD2 (5 bases). Germline loops: CDR1 SGHRS, CDR2 YFSETQ. V lost 0 bases and J lost 3, with 13 bases in between. The CDR3 runs 15 residues. The CDR3 is CASSLGGLGFYEQYF. CDR3 bases: TGCGCCAGCAGCTTGGGCGGACTGGGCTTCTACGAGCAGTACTTC.

This clone was seen more than once but under ten times. The CDR3 DNA is TGTGCCAGCAGCGTAACAGGGGACACCGGGGAGCTGTTTTTT. The encoded protein is CASSVTGDTGELFF. The chain combines TRBV9 with TRBJ2-2; TRBD1 agrees at 7 bases. Germline V gene sequence: CDR1 SGDLS, CDR2 YYNGEE. The CDR3 is 14 residues long. V dropped 1 base and J dropped 3; count of bases not matched to a gene: 0.

The chain employs TRBV11-3 and TRBJ2-5, with 8 bases aligning to TRBD1. The CDR3 extends over 14 amino acids. V was pared by 3 bases and J by 3 bases, with 3 bases of the junction left unmatched. Germline V lookup: CDR1 SGHNT, CDR2 YENEEA. CDR3: CASSLAGGKETQYF. As DNA, the CDR3 is TGTGCCAGCAGCTTGGCAGGGGGCAAAGAGACCCAGTACTTC.

This chain connects TRBV30 to TRBJ2-7; D gene ambiguous. The CDR3 has 13 residues. Trimming shortened V by 2 bases and J by 2 bases, and 10 bases separated the two germline ends. CDR1 is GTSNPN, CDR2 SVGIG, per germline (reference sequence). The CDR3 reads CAWSIRQTYEQYF. The CDR3 bases are TGTGCCTGGAGTATCCGGCAGACCTACGAGCAGTACTTC.

The genes are TRBV28 and TRBJ2-1; D might be TRBD1 or TRBD2, each matching 5 bases. The CDR3 runs to 16 residues. Trimming took off 2 bases at V and 8 bases at J, with 19 bases between the two ends. The germline V gene has CDR1 MDHEN and CDR2 SYDVKM. The CDR3 spells CASSLDLVGRGHEQFF. CDR3 sequence (DNA): TGTGCCAGCAGTTTAGATCTTGTTGGCCGGGGACATGAGCAGTTCTTC.

The V gene is TRBV7-3, the J gene TRBJ1-2; D is undetermined. V lost 3 bases and J lost 5, with 10 bases in between. The germline V gene has CDR1 SGHTA and CDR2 FQGTGA. The CDR3 runs 13 residues. CDR3: CASSLSGDYGYTF. The CDR3 region has the DNA TGTGCCAGCAGCTTGTCGGGAGATTATGGCTACACCTTC. The whole variable domain, filled in from reference TRBV7-3 and TRBJ1-2, reads GAGVSQTPSNKVTEKGKYVELRCDPISGHTALYWYRQSLGQGPEFLIYFQGTGAADDSGLPNDRFFAVRPEGSVSTLKIQRTERGDSAVYLCASSLSGDYGYTFGSGTRLTVV.

This rearrangement joins TRBV19 to TRBJ1-5; D possibly corresponds to TRBD1 (6 bases). Trimming stripped 3 bases from V and 3 bases from J, with 9 bases between. The CDR3 length is 14 residues. Germline values: CDR1 LNHDA, CDR2 SQIVND (reference sequence). The CDR3 DNA reads as TGTGCCAGTAGTATCGGACAGTCCAATCAGCCCCAGCATTTT. It specifies CASSIGQSNQPQHF.

The gene calls are TRBV9 and TRBJ2-1, with 11 bases that match TRBD2. Germline V gene lookup returns CDR1 SGDLS and CDR2 YYNGEE. Losses at the gene ends were 1 base for V and 4 bases for J; bases not matched to a gene: 7. The CDR3 runs to 17 residues. The CDR3 nucleotides read TGTGCCAGCAGCGTAACTAGCGGGGGAGGGTCATACAATGAGCAGTTCTTC. It is translated as CASSVTSGGGSYNEQFF.

V is TRBV25-1 and J is TRBJ1-1; no reliable D call. The V end was cut by 0 bases, the J end by 4 bases, with 12 bases between. The germline CDR1 and CDR2 sequences are MGHDK and SYGVNS. This CDR3 region has 15 residues. The CDR3 is CASSEYLTGSTEAFF. The CDR3 DNA reads as TGTGCCAGCAGTGAATATTTGACGGGAAGCACTGAAGCTTTCTTT.

This clone has more than one count but fewer than ten. V usage is TRBV5-6 and J usage is TRBJ1-1; D unresolved. CDR3 length: 12 amino acids. Germline lookup yields CDR1 SGHDT and CDR2 YYEEEE. Trimming shortened V by 1 base and J by 4 bases, and 5 bases separated the two germline ends. This CDR3 reads CASSLKSTEAFF. The CDR3, as DNA: TGTGCCAGCAGCTTGAAGAGCACTGAAGCTTTCTTT.

The sample holds a few counts of this clone. The chain is built from TRBV7-2 and TRBJ1-1; D uncertain. The germline V and J ends were trimmed by 1 base and 1 base, with 16 bases remaining between them. This CDR3 contains 17 residues. Germline values: CDR1 SGHTA, CDR2 FQGNSA. This chain's CDR3 is CASSLVLFGQANTEAFF. CDR3 bases: TGTGCCAGCAGCTTAGTTTTATTTGGGCAGGCGAACACTGAAGCTTTCTTT. Drawing the rest from reference TRBV7-2 and TRBJ1-1, the complete variable domain is GAGVSQSPSNKVTEKGKDVELRCDPISGHTALYWYRQSLGQGLEFLIYFQGNSAPDKSGLPSDRFSAERTGGSVSTLTIQRTQQEDSAVYLCASSLVLFGQANTEAFFGQGTRLTVV.

This clone came up a few times. In DNA form, the CDR3 reads TGTGCCAGCAGCCAACCGAACGTCTATGGCTACACCTTC. Residues: CASSQPNVYGYTF. The V and J genes are TRBV5-4 and TRBJ1-2; D unclear. The CDR3 length is 13 residues. V gave up 4 bases and J gave up 4 bases, with 11 bases separating them. The germline gives CDR1 SGHNT, CDR2 YYREEE (reference sequence).

The chain has TRBV29-1 and TRBJ2-5, with D possibly matching TRBD2 (6 bases). Trimming removed 1 base at V and 4 bases at J, with 13 bases between. In germline, CDR1 is SQVTM, CDR2 ANQGSEA. This CDR3 contains 14 residues. CDR3 coding DNA: TGCAGCGTTGAAGCCCTGCGGAGGGGAGAGACCCAGTACTTC. It translates to CSVEALRRGETQYF.

The chain couples TRBV9 to TRBJ1-2; 10 bases are shared with TRBD1. The V gene end was trimmed by 4 bases and the J gene end by 3 bases; junction bases not matched to a gene: 6. Germline V gives CDR1 SGDLS, CDR2 YYNGEE. CDR3 length: 15 amino acids. CDR3 coding DNA: TGTGCCAGCAGCCCCGCCGGGACAGGGGACTATGGCTACACCTTC. This translates into CASSPAGTGDYGYTF. Based on the CDR3 plus reference TRBV9 and TRBJ1-2, the full variable domain is DSGVTQTPKHLITATGQRVTLRCSPRSGDLSVYWYQQSLDQGLQFLIQYYNGEERAKGNILERFSAQQFPDLHSELNLSSLELGDSALYFCASSPAGTGDYGYTFGSGTRLTVV.

In its sample, this clone was seen a few times. The rearrangement links TRBV30 to TRBJ2-2; a weak D match, TRBD2 (6 bases). Germline V CDR1 and CDR2: GTSNPN, SVGIG (reference sequence). The length of the CDR3 is 15 residues. V was pared by 0 bases and J by 3 bases, with 11 bases between. The chain's CDR3 is CAWSVSGTYTGELFF. CDR3 nucleotides: TGTGCCTGGAGTGTTAGCGGAACCTACACCGGGGAGCTGTTTTTT.

This clone has just a few counts. The CDR3: CASSEEADTNYGYTF. For the CDR3, the DNA is TGTGCCAGCAGTGAAGAGGCAGACACTAACTATGGCTACACCTTC. V usage is TRBV2 and J usage is TRBJ1-2; D gene uncertain. Trimming cost V 1 base and J 0 bases, with 9 bases left between them. CDR1 and CDR2 (germline): SNHLY, FYNNEI. The CDR3 sequence is 15 residues long. The full variable domain, with the rest looked up from reference TRBV2 and TRBJ1-2, is EPEVTQTPSHQVTQMGQEVILRCVPISNHLYFYWYRQILGQKVEFLVSFYNNEISEKSEIFDDQFSVERPDGSNFTLKIRSTKLEDSAMYFCASSEEADTNYGYTFGSGTRLTVV.

This clone showed up just a few times. This chain joins TRBV6-6 and TRBJ2-7; possibly TRBD1 for D (6 bases). The CDR3 spans 13 residues. Germline V lookup: CDR1 MNHNY, CDR2 SVGAGI (reference sequence). Trimming removed 6 bases at V and 4 bases at J, with 13 bases between. This chain's CDR3 is CASRGTSPYEQYF. For the CDR3, the DNA is TGTGCCAGCAGGGGGACAAGCCCTTACGAGCAGTACTTC.

The CDR3 is CASSQDRGPQYF. As DNA, the CDR3 is TGCGCCAGCAGCCAAGATCGGGGACCGCAGTATTTT. The chain has TRBV4-3 and TRBJ2-3; D could derive from TRBD1 or TRBD2 (5 bases each). The ends were cut back, 0 bases at V and 10 bases at J, with 8 bases in the middle. The germline gives CDR1 LGHNA, CDR2 YSLEER. This CDR3 is 12 amino acids long.

J is TRBJ1-1 and V is TRBV18; the match to TRBD1 covers 7 bases. Germline V gene sequence: CDR1 KGHSH, CDR2 LQKENI. V was pared by 6 bases and J by 6 bases, with 7 bases of the junction left unmatched. CDR3 length: 13 residues. In nucleotides, the CDR3 is TGTGCCAGCTCTTCACAGGGGCAGGCTGAAGCTTTCTTT. Its translation: CASSSQGQAEAFF.

The chain joins TRBV14 to TRBJ1-2; D uncertain. Germline CDR1 is SGHDN and CDR2 is FVKESK. The V and J ends lost 5 bases and 6 bases respectively, with 16 bases between them. This CDR3 region has 14 residues. The CDR3 here is CASSDKGLRDGYTF. DNA of the CDR3: TGTGCCAGCAGCGACAAAGGATTACGAGATGGCTACACCTTC.

The chain recombines TRBV20-1 with TRBJ1-6, with 8 bases matching TRBD1. The CDR3 covers 11 residues. From germline, CDR1 is DFQATT and CDR2 SNEGSKA (reference sequence). V dropped 6 bases and J dropped 10; count of bases not matched to a gene: 2. DNA of the CDR3: TGCAGTGCCAGGACAGGGTCACCCCTCCACTTT. Its translation: CSARTGSPLHF.

The chain links TRBV5-1 to TRBJ1-5; 9 positions match TRBD1. The CDR3 runs to 14 residues. Germline CDR1 and CDR2: SGHRS and YFSETQ. V was pared by 4 bases and J by 6 bases, with 5 bases of the junction left unmatched. The CDR3 DNA reads TGCGCCAGCAGCCCGGACAGGGGAAGTCAGCCCCAGCATTTT. Translated, it gives CASSPDRGSQPQHF. Filled out from reference TRBV5-1 and TRBJ1-5, the complete variable domain reads KAGVTQTPRYLIKTRGQQVTLSCSPISGHRSVSWYQQTPGQGLQFLFEYFSETQRNKGNFPGRFSGRQFSNSRSEMNVSTLELGDSALYLCASSPDRGSQPQHFGDGTRLSIL.

As to this clone: The identical CDR3 is also encoded by other nucleotide sequences in the sample. This sequence joins TRBV30 and TRBJ2-5; weak D call: TRBD2 (5 bases). CDR3 size: 13 residues. V dropped 2 bases and J dropped 2 bases, with 9 bases sitting between them. From germline, CDR1 is GTSNPN and CDR2 SVGIG (reference sequence). The CDR3 protein is CAWSSGVQETQYF. CDR3 sequence (DNA): TGTGCCTGGAGTTCCGGGGTTCAAGAGACCCAGTACTTC.

The sample holds a few counts of this clone. This chain connects TRBV30 to TRBJ1-4, with D possibly matching TRBD1 (5 bases). V was shortened by 2 bases and J by 7 bases, with 11 bases between the two germline ends. Looked up from germline, CDR1 is GTSNPN and CDR2 is SVGIG (reference sequence). The CDR3 extends over 13 amino acids. The CDR3 is CAWSMGGIEKLFF. In nucleotides, the CDR3 is TGTGCCTGGAGTATGGGGGGGATTGAAAAACTGTTTTTT.